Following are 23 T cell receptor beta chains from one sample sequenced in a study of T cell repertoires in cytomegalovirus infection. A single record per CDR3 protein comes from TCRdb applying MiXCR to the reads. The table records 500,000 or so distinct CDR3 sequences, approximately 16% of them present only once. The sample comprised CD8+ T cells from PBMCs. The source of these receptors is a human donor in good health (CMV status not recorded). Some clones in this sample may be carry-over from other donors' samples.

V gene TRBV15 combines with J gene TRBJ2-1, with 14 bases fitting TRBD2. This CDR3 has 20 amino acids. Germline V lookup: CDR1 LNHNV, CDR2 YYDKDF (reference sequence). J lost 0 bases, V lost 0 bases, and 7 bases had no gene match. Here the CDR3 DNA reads TGTGCCACCAGCAGAGAGGGGGGACTAGCGGGGGTAAGCTCCTACAATGAGCAGTTCTTC. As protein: CATSREGGLAGVSSYNEQFF.

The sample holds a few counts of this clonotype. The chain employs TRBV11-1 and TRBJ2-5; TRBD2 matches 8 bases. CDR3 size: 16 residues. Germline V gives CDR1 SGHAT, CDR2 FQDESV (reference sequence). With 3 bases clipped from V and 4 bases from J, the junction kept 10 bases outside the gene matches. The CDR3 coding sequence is TGTGCCAGCAGCTTCGGTATGGCGGGGGGTGGAGAGACCCAGTACTTC. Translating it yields CASSFGMAGGGETQYF.

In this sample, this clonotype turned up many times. CDR3 sequence reads: CASSYFEATNEQFF. In DNA form, the CDR3 reads TGTGCCAGCAGTTACTTCGAGGCTACCAATGAGCAGTTCTTC. The chain joins TRBV6-5 to TRBJ2-1; D is ambiguous. V was pared by 1 base and J by 6 bases, with 10 bases between. Germline CDR1 reads MNHEY; CDR2 reads SVGAGI. The CDR3 runs to 14 residues.

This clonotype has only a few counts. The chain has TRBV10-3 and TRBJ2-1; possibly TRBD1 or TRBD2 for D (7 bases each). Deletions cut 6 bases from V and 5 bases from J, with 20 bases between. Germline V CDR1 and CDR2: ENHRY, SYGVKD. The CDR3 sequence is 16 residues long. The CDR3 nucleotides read TGTGCCATCAGGGAGGAGGGGGCTAGCGGAAACAATGAGCAGTTCTTC. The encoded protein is CAIREEGASGNNEQFF.

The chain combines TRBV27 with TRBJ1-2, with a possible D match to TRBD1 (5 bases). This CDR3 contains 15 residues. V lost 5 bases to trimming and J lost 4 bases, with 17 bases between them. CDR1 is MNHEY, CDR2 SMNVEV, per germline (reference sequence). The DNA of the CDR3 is TGTGCCAGCAGTCCTCGACAGCAAAAAGGCTATGGCTACACCTTC. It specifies CASSPRQQKGYGYTF.

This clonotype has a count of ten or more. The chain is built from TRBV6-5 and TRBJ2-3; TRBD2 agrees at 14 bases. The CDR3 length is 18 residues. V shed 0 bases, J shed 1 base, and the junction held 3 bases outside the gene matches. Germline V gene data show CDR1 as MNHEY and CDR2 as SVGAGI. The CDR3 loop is CASSYSPGLAGGTDTQYF. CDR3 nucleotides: TGTGCCAGCAGTTACTCTCCGGGACTAGCGGGAGGCACAGATACGCAGTATTTT.

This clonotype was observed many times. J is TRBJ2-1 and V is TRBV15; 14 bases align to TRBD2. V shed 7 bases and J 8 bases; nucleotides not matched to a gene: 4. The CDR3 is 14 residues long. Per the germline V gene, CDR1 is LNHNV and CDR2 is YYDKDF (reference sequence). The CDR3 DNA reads TGTGCCACCAAGACTAGCGGGGGGGCCCATGAGCAGTTCTTC. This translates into CATKTSGGAHEQFF.

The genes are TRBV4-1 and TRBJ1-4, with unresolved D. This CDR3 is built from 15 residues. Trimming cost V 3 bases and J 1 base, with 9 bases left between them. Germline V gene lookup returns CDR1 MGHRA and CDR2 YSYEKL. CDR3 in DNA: TGCGCCAGCAGCCATGGTCCGGGAACTAATGAAAAACTGTTTTTT. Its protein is CASSHGPGTNEKLFF.

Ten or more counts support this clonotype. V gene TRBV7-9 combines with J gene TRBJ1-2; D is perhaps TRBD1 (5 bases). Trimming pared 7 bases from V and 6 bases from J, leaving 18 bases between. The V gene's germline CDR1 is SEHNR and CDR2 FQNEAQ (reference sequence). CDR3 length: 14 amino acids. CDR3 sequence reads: CASITSWGGNGYTF. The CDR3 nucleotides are TGTGCCAGCATCACCTCGTGGGGGGGAAATGGCTACACCTTC. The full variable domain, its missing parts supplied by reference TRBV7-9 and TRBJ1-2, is DTGVSQNPRHKITKRGQNVTFRCDPISEHNRLYWYRQTLGQGPEFLTYFQNEAQLEKSRLLSDRFSAERPKGSFSTLEIQRTEQGDSAMYLCASITSWGGNGYTFGSGTRLTVV.

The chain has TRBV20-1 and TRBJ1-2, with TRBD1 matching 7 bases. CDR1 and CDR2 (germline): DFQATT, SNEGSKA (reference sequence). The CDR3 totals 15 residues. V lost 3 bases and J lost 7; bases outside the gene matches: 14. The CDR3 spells CSAREPGQHMGGYTF. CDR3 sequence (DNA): TGCAGTGCTAGGGAACCGGGACAGCACATGGGTGGCTACACCTTC.

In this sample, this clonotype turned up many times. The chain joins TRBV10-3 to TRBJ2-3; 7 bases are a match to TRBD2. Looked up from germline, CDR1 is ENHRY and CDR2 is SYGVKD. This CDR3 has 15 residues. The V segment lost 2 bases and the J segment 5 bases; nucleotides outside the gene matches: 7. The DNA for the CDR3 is TGTGCCATCAGTGAGACGGCGGGAGCAGGAGATACGCAGTATTTT. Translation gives CAISETAGAGDTQYF.

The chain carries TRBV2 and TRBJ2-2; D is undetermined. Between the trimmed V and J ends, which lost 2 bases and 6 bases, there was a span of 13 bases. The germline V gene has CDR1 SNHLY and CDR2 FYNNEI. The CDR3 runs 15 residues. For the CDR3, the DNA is TGTGCCAGCAGTGAATCAGGTGTTCGCGCCGGGGAGCTGTTTTTT. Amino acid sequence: CASSESGVRAGELFF.

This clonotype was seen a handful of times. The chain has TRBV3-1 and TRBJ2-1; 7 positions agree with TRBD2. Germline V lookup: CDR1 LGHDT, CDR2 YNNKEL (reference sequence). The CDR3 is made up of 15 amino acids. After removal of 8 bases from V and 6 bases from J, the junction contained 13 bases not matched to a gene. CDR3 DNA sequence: TGTGCCAGCCGACGGAGGACTAGGGGTCTCAATGAGCAGTTCTTC. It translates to CASRRRTRGLNEQFF.

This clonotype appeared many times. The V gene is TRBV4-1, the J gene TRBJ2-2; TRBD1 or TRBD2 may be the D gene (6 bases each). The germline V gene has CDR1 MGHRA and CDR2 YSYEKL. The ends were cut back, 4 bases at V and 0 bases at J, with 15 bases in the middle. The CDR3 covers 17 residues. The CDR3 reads CASSRRGPGTNTGELFF. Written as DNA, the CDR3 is TGCGCCAGCAGCCGCCGGGGGCCGGGGACGAACACCGGGGAGCTGTTTTTT.

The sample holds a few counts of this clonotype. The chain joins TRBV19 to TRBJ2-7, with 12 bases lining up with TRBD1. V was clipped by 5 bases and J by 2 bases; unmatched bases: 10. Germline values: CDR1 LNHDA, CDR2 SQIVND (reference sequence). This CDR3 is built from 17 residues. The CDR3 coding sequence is TGTGCCAGTAGTGCGGGACAGGGGGCTAGAAGTCCCTACGAGCAGTACTTC. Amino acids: CASSAGQGARSPYEQYF.

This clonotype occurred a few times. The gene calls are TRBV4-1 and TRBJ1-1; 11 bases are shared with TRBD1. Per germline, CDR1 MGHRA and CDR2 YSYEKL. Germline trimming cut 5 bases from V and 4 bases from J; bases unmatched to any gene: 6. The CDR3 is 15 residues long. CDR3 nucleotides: TGCGCCAGCAGCGCTTCCGGGACAGGGGGCACTGAAGCTTTCTTT. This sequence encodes CASSASGTGGTEAFF.

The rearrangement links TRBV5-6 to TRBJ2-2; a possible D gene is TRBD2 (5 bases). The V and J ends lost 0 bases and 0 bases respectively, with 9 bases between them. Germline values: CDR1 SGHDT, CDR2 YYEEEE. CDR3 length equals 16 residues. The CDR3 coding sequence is TGTGCCAGCAGCTTGGGAGGGCTAACGAACACCGGGGAGCTGTTTTTT. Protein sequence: CASSLGGLTNTGELFF.

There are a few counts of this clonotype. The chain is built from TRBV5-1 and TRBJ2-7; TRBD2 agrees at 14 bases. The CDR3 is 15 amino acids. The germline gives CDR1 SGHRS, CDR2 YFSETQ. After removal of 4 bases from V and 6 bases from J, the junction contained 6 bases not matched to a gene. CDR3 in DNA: TGCGCCAGCAGCCCGACTAGCGGGGGGGCAGGCGAGCAGTACTTC. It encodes CASSPTSGGAGEQYF.

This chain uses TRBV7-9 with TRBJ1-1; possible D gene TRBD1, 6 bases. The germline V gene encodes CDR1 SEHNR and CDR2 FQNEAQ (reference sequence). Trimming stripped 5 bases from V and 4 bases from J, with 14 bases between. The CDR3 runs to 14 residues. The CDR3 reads CASSRTLGGTEAFF. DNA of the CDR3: TGTGCCAGCAGCCGTACCCTAGGGGGCACTGAAGCTTTCTTT.

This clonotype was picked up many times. The CDR3 region has the DNA TGTGCCAGCAGTACCAGGGTTGGCAATGAGCAGTTCTTC. It specifies CASSTRVGNEQFF. The V call is TRBV27, the J call TRBJ2-1; tentative D call: TRBD1 (5 bases). The ends were cut back, 5 bases at V and 6 bases at J, with 11 bases in the middle. The CDR3 covers 13 residues. The germline V gene has CDR1 MNHEY and CDR2 SMNVEV (reference sequence).

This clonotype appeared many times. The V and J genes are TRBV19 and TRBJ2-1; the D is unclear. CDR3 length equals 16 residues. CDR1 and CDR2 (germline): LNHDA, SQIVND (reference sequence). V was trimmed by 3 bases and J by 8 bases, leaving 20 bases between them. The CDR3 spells CASSIDGTSLRDEQFF. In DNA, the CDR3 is TGTGCCAGTAGTATCGACGGAACCTCCCTACGGGATGAGCAGTTCTTC. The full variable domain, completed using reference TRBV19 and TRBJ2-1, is DGGITQSPKYLFRKEGQNVTLSCEQNLNHDAMYWYRQDPGQGLRLIYYSQIVNDFQKGDIAEGYSVSREKKESFPLTVTSAQKNPTAFYLCASSIDGTSLRDEQFFGPGTRLTVL.

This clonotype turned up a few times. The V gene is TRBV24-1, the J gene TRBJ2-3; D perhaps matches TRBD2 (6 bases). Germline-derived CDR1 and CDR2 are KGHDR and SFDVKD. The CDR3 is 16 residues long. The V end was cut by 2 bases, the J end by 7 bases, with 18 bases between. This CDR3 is CATSDSGYSGRHTQYF. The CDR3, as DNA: TGTGCCACCAGTGATTCGGGCTATAGCGGCCGACATACGCAGTATTTT.

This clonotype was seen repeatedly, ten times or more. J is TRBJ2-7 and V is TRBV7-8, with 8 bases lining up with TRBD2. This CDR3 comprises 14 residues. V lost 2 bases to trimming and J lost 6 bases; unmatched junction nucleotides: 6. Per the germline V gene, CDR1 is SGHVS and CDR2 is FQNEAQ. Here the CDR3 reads CASSLSQRGREQYF. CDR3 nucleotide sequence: TGTGCCAGCAGCTTAAGCCAGCGGGGGCGCGAGCAGTACTTC.